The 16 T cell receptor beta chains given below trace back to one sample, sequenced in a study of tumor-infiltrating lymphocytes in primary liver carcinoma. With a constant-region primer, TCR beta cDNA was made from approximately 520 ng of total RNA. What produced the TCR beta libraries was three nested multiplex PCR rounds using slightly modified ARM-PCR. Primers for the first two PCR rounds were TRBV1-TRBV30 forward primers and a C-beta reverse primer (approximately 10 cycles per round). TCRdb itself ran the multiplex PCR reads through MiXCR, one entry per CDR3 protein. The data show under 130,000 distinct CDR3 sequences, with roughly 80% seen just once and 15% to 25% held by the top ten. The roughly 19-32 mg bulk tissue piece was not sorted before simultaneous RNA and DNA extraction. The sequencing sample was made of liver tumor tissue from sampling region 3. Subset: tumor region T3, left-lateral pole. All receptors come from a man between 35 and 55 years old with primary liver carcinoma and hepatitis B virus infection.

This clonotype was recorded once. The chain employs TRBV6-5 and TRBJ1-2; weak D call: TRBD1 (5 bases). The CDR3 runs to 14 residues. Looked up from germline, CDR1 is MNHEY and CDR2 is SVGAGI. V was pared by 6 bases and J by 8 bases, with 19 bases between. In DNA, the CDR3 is TGTGCCAGCAGACCCGGGGCGGCCGAGTTGGGCTACACCTTC. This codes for CASRPGAAELGYTF.

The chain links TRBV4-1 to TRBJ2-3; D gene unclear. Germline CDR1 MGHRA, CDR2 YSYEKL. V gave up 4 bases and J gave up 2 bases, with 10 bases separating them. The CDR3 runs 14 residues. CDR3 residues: CASSRKDDTDTQYF. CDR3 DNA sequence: TGCGCCAGCAGCCGAAAAGACGACACAGATACGCAGTATTTT.

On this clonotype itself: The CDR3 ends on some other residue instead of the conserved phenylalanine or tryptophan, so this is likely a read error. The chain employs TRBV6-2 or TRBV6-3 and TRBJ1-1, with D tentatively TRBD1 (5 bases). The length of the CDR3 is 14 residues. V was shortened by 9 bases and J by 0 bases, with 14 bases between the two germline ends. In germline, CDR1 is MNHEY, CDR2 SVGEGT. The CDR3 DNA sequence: TGTGCCAGTCAGCGAGGGGAGATGAACACTGAAGCTTTCTAT. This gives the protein CASQRGEMNTEAFY.

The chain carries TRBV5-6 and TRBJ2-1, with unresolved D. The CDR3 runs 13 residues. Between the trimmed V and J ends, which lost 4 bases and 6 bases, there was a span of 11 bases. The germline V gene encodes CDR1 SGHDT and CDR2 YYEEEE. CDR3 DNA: TGTGCCAGCAGCGTAAGGAGTTCCAATGAGCAGTTCTTC. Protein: CASSVRSSNEQFF.

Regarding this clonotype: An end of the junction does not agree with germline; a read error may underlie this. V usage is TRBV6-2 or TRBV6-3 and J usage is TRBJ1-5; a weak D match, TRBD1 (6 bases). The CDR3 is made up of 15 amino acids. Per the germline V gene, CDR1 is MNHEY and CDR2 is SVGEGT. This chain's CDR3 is CASSYREDGNQSQHF. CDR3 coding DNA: TGTGCCAGCAGCTACAGGGAGGACGGAAATCAGTCCCAGCATTTT.

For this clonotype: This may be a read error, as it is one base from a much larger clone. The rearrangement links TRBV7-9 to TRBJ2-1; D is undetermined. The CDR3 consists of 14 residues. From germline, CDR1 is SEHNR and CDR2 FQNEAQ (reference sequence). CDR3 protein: CTSSQTGSYNEQFF. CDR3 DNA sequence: TGTACCAGCAGCCAGACGGGCTCCTACAATGAGCAGTTCTTC.

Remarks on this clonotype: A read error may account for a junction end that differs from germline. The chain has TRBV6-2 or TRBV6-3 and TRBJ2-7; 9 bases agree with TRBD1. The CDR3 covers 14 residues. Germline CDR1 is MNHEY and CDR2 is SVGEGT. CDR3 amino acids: CASSIRDRAHELYF. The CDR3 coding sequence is TGTGCCAGCAGCATCCGGGACAGGGCCCATGAGCTGTACTTC.

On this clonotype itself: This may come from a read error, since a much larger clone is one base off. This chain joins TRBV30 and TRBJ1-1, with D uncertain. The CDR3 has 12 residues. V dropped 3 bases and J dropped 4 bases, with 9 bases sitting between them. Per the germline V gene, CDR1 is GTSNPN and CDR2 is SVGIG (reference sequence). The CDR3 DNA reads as TGTGCCTGGAGACGTTTGAGCACTGAAGCTTTCTTT. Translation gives CAWRRLSTEAFF.

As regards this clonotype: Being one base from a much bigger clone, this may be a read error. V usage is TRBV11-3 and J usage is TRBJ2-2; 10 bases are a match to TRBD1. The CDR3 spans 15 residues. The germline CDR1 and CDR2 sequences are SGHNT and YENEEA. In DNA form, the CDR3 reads TGTGCCAGCGGCTTAGCGACAGGGGGCACCGGGGAGCCGTTTTTT. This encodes CASGLATGGTGEPFF. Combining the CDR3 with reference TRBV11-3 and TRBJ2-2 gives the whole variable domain EAGVVQSPRYKIIEKKQPVAFWCNPISGHNTLYWYLQNLGQGPELLIRYENEEAVDDSQLPKDRFSAERLKGVDSTLKIQPAELGDSAVYLCASGLATGGTGEPFFGEGSRLTVL.

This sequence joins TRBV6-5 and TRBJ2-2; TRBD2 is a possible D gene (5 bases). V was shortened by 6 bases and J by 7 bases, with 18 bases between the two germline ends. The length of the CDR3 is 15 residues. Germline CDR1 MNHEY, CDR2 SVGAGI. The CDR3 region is CASSISGFSGGELFF. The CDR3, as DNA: TGTGCCAGCAGCATATCGGGATTCTCTGGCGGGGAGCTGTTTTTT.

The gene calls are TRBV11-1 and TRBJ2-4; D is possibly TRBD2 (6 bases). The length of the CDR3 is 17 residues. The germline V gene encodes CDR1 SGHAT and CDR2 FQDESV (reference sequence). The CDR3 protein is CGGSFPGTGGTKNIQYF. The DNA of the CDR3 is TGTGGCGGTAGCTTTCCCGGGACTGGCGGGACCAAAAACATTCAGTACTTC.

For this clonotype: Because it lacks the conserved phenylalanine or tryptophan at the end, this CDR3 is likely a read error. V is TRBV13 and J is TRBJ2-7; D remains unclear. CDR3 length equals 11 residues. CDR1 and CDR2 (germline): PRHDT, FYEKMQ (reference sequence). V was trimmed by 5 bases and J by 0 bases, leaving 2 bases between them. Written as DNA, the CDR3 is TGTGCCAGCAGCCGCTCCTACGAGCAGTACCTC. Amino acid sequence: CASSRSYEQYL.

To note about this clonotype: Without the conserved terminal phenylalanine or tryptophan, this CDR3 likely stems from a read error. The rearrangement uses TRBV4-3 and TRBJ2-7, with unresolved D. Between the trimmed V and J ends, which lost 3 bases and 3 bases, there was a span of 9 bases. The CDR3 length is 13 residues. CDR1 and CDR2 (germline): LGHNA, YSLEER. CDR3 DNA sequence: TGCGCCAGCAGCCATGAACAGCGCTACGAGCAGTACATC. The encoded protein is CASSHEQRYEQYI.

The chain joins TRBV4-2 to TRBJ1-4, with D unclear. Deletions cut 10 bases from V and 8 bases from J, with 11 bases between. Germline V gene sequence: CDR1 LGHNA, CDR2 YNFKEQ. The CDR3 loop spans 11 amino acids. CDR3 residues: CAINLGEKLFF. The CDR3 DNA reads TGTGCCATCAACCTAGGGGAAAAACTGTTTTTT.

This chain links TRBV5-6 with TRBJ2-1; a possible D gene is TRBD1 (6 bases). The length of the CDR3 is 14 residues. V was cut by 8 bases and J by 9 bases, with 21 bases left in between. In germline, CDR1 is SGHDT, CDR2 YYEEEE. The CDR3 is CASSVGTLRVEQFF. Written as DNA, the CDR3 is TGTGCCAGTAGCGTAGGGACACTCCGCGTTGAGCAGTTCTTC. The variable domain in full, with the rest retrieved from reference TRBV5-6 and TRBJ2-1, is DAGVTQSPTHLIKTRGQQVTLRCSPKSGHDTVSWYQQALGQGPQFIFQYYEEEERQRGNFPDRFSGHQFPNYSSELNVNALLLGDSALYLCASSVGTLRVEQFFGPGTRLTVL.

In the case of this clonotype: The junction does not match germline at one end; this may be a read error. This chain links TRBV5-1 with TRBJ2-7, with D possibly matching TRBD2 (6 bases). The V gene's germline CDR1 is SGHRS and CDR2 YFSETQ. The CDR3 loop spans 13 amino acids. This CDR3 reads CARSLLGTYEQYF. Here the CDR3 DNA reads TGCGCCAGGAGCTTGCTGGGGACTTACGAGCAGTACTTC.